The following is a T cell receptor (beta chain) sequence with its context. Its antigen has not been determined. Base qualities are not recorded, but no much larger clone differs from it by a single base. TCRbeta CDR3 regions were amplified from genomic DNA by means of the immunoSEQ Assay, a bias-controlled multiplex PCR. In the original analysis: Within the assay, amplification of reference gene primers was used to estimate how many nucleated cells each sample contained. To quantify the absolute abundance of each unique TCRbeta CDR3 rearrangement, sequence reads were collapsed and filtered. Productive Simpson clonality was computed per sample as the square root of Simpson's diversity index over productive rearrangements. Not all clones reach the TCRdb copy of this immuneACCESS table, which keeps in-frame sequences only. Checked studies attribute under half of the gap to unresolved V genes and leave the rest unexplained. D and trimming come from the DNA, and the V and J calls and clone size come from that table. This sample is represented by roughly 200,000 clones; approximately 84% of them were singletons. Jointly, the top ten make up 4.9% of the sample.

The collaborating institutions used their own protocols to collect whole blood in K2EDTA tubes. For TCRbeta analysis, collaborators shipped samples in one of three forms: frozen whole blood, isolated PBMCs, or DNA extracted from either of those sample types. The sample is drawn from a study of blood T cell repertoires in COVID-19 (dated by TCRdb to the early 2020s). As for the study more broadly: The collaborator samples originated in the United States, Italy and Spain and spanned the acute and convalescent phases of COVID-19. The material from the prospective study consisted of cDNA or gDNA derived from T cells, B-cell-depleted T cells, or PBMCs. The dataset comprised deeply sampled blood TCRbeta repertoires from subjects exposed to, actively infected with, or recovered from COVID-19. The repertoires were released in a freely available public database intended as a resource for research on the immune response to SARS-CoV-2. The samples were drawn from two sources: the first 160 participants of the ongoing ImmuneRACE study, and 1,254 subjects contributed by 6 global collaborators. Nearly every sample came with metadata listing a de-identified subject ID, COVID-19 status, age in years and sex. Where HLA class I and class II types were available, the types were taken from metadata supplied by the sample provider, not from assay-based typing.

Broader findings and caveats from the paper: The amount of clinical and demographic metadata varied by source and participant and was provided uncurated.

CDR3 length: 13 amino acids, cysteine to phenylalanine. CDR3 DNA only is kept here, 39 bases in frame from base 1. V trim: 5 bases; J trim: 3 bases; unmatched bases: 3. CDR1 and CDR2 (SEHNR, FQNEAQ) derive from the germline V gene (reference sequence). Recombination connected TRBV7-9 to TRBJ1-2; 7 nucleotides in the junction match TRBD1. The material sequenced was peripheral blood. This TCR was sampled from a woman of 80 years or more with acute or convalescent COVID-19. CDR3 region: CASSKQGYYGYTF. The DNA sequence follows: TGTGCCAGCAGCAAACAGGGGTACTATGGCTACACCTTC.